These 30 T cell receptor beta chains share one sample of origin, sequenced in a study of blood T cell repertoires in COVID-19. Assay used: immunoSEQ multiplex PCR; TCRdb lists only in-frame clones, some missing. The data show 91,000 or so clones, around nine tenths seen once. Sequenced: peripheral blood. Receptors were obtained from a human donor in a cohort sampled during active COVID-19.

This chain uses TRBV18 with TRBJ1-1; D is perhaps TRBD1 (6 bases). The CDR3 is 14 amino acids. Germline-derived CDR1 and CDR2 are KGHSH and LQKENI. V gave up 3 bases and J gave up 5 bases, with 13 bases separating them. CDR3 region: CASSPKQGWTEAFF. Here the CDR3 DNA reads TGTGCCAGCTCACCGAAACAGGGCTGGACTGAAGCTTTCTTT.

The V gene is TRBV3-1 (or the pseudogene TRBV3-2), the J gene TRBJ1-2; 10 bases match TRBD1. CDR1 LGHDT and CDR2 YNNKEL come from the germline V gene (reference sequence). With V trimmed by 4 bases and J by 8 bases, 7 bases remained unmatched. There are 14 residues in the CDR3. The CDR3 here is CASSPRQGAGGYTF. CDR3 DNA sequence: TGTGCCAGCAGCCCCCGACAGGGGGCGGGAGGCTACACCTTC.

The J gene is TRBJ1-5, the V gene TRBV9; D remains unclear. Germline CDR1 reads SGDLS; CDR2 reads YYNGEE. The CDR3 runs 14 residues. V lost 0 bases to trimming and J lost 7 bases, with 11 bases between them. This CDR3 is CASSVGGLGQPQHF. CDR3 bases: TGTGCCAGCAGCGTAGGAGGGTTAGGGCAGCCCCAGCATTTT.

The V gene is TRBV19, the J gene TRBJ1-2, with 7 bases fitting TRBD1. CDR3 length equals 13 residues. Trimming took 5 bases from V and 3 from J; bases not matched to a gene: 3. The germline V gene has CDR1 LNHDA and CDR2 SQIVND (reference sequence). The CDR3 region is CASSFGTDYGYTF. The CDR3, as DNA: TGTGCCAGTAGTTTCGGGACAGACTATGGCTACACCTTC.

The chain links TRBV27 to TRBJ2-7, with 14 nucleotides matching TRBD2. V shed 5 bases, J shed 5 bases, and the junction held 8 bases outside the gene matches. CDR3 length: 16 residues. Germline assignment: CDR1 MNHEY and CDR2 SMNVEV (reference sequence). The CDR3 sequence is CASSPGTSGSNDEQYF. CDR3 sequence (DNA): TGTGCCAGCAGTCCGGGGACTAGCGGGAGTAACGACGAGCAGTACTTC.

For the CDR3, the DNA is TGTGCCATCAGCAAGACAGGCGCCCCTAAAGGGTATGGCTACACCTTC. It yields the protein CAISKTGAPKGYGYTF. The V call is TRBV10-3, the J call TRBJ1-2, with a weak D call TRBD1 (6 bases). The ends were cut back, 6 bases at V and 5 bases at J, with 22 bases in the middle. The CDR3 is 16 residues long. Germline V gene lookup returns CDR1 ENHRY and CDR2 SYGVKD.

The V gene is TRBV10-3, the J gene TRBJ1-3; D unresolved. Germline loops: CDR1 ENHRY, CDR2 SYGVKD. The germline V and J ends were trimmed by 0 bases and 0 bases, with 9 bases remaining between them. CDR3 length: 16 amino acids. CDR3 loop: CAISESAGHSGNTIYF. The CDR3 DNA reads TGTGCCATCAGTGAGTCAGCCGGTCACTCTGGAAACACCATATATTTT.

The chain recombines TRBV6-6 with TRBJ1-2; 7 positions agree with TRBD1. With 5 bases clipped from V and 2 bases from J, the junction kept 2 bases outside the gene matches. The CDR3 is 13 amino acids. CDR1 and CDR2 (germline): MNHNY, SVGAGI (reference sequence). The CDR3 DNA reads as TGTGCCAGCAGTCTACAGGGGAACTATGGCTACACCTTC. Translation: CASSLQGNYGYTF.

The rearrangement joins TRBV5-1 to TRBJ2-2, with 9 bases fitting TRBD2. CDR1 and CDR2 from the germline V gene are SGHRS and YFSETQ. J lost 4 bases, V lost 4 bases, and 14 bases had no gene match. The CDR3 has 18 amino acids. DNA for the CDR3: TGCGCCAGCAGCGGAGTCGGTGGCGGGGGGGCGAGCACCGGGGAGCTGTTTTTT. It specifies CASSGVGGGGASTGELFF.

A single count supports this clone. The CDR3, as DNA: TGTGCCACCAGCAGCGGGACAGGGGGCTCCCCAGCCAAAAACATTCAGTACTTC. Protein: CATSSGTGGSPAKNIQYF. V gene TRBV15 combines with J gene TRBJ2-4; 12 nucleotides match TRBD1. The CDR3 is made up of 18 amino acids. From germline, CDR1 is LNHNV and CDR2 YYDKDF (reference sequence). Trimming cost V 3 bases and J 0 bases; bases outside gene matches: 6.

The rearrangement links TRBV5-1 to TRBJ2-1, with TRBD2 matching 12 bases. The V segment lost 2 bases and the J segment 7 bases; nucleotides outside the gene matches: 4. Germline loops: CDR1 SGHRS, CDR2 YFSETQ. The CDR3 sequence is 15 residues long. CDR3 loop: CASSFSSGGANEQFF. CDR3 coding DNA: TGCGCCAGCAGCTTCTCTAGCGGGGGGGCGAATGAGCAGTTCTTC.

V gene TRBV2 combines with J gene TRBJ2-1; 9 nucleotides align to TRBD2. The ends lost 6 bases at V and 2 bases at J; junction bases unmatched: 2. The CDR3 runs 14 residues. Germline CDR1 and CDR2: SNHLY and FYNNEI. CDR3 residues: CASRRGGPYNEQFF. CDR3 nucleotide sequence: TGTGCCAGCAGGCGGGGGGGCCCCTACAATGAGCAGTTCTTC.

V and J are TRBV2 and TRBJ2-7; possibly TRBD1 for D (5 bases). The CDR3 runs 13 residues. Germline loops: CDR1 SNHLY, CDR2 FYNNEI. Trimming took 8 bases from V and 0 from J, leaving 11 bases between them. The CDR3 DNA reads TGTGCCAGCGAGGACACCCCCTCCTACGAGCAGTACTTC. This gives the protein CASEDTPSYEQYF.

The chain recombines TRBV5-1 with TRBJ2-5, with 9 positions matching TRBD2. The V gene's germline CDR1 is SGHRS and CDR2 YFSETQ. Trimming removed 2 bases from V and 2 bases from J; junction bases left unmatched: 4. CDR3 length: 15 residues. The CDR3 loop reads CASSFSGGPQETQYF. Here the CDR3 DNA reads TGCGCCAGCAGCTTTAGCGGGGGCCCGCAAGAGACCCAGTACTTC. Drawing the rest from reference TRBV5-1 and TRBJ2-5, the complete variable domain is KAGVTQTPRYLIKTRGQQVTLSCSPISGHRSVSWYQQTPGQGLQFLFEYFSETQRNKGNFPGRFSGRQFSNSRSEMNVSTLELGDSALYLCASSFSGGPQETQYFGPGTRLLVL.

The CDR3: CASSPLGQGAGEQYF. In DNA form, the CDR3 reads TGTGCCAGCTCACCACTAGGACAGGGGGCGGGGGAGCAGTACTTC. V gene TRBV18 combines with J gene TRBJ2-7; 11 bases align to TRBD1. Trimming cost V 1 base and J 7 bases; bases outside gene matches: 6. The CDR3 has 15 amino acids. Germline V gene lookup returns CDR1 KGHSH and CDR2 LQKENI.

The chain has TRBV5-1 and TRBJ2-1, with 10 positions matching TRBD2. This CDR3 is built from 16 residues. V was pared by 0 bases and J by 4 bases, with 4 bases of the junction left unmatched. The germline V gene has CDR1 SGHRS and CDR2 YFSETQ. The CDR3 here is CASSLVRTSGYNEQFF. As DNA, the CDR3 is TGCGCCAGCAGCTTGGTAAGGACTAGCGGTTACAATGAGCAGTTCTTC.

This clone was recorded only once. The gene calls are TRBV7-3 and TRBJ2-3; TRBD2 agrees at 7 bases. This CDR3 is built from 16 residues. V gave up 5 bases and J gave up 4 bases; unmatched junction bases: 12. CDR1 and CDR2 from the germline V gene are SGHTA and FQGTGA. The DNA for the CDR3 is TGTGCCAGCAGCCCCCAAGGCGGGAGTTCGGCAGATACGCAGTATTTT. Its translation: CASSPQGGSSADTQYF.

The genes are TRBV5-8 and TRBJ2-7; D is unclear. The CDR3 is 11 amino acids. V lost 3 bases and J lost 2, with 3 bases in between. Germline-derived CDR1 and CDR2 are SGHTS and YDEGEE. CDR3 protein: CASSYTYEQYF. The CDR3, as DNA: TGTGCCAGCAGCTACACCTACGAGCAGTACTTC.

This clone was seen once. The chain joins TRBV6-1 to TRBJ2-7, with unresolved D. The CDR3 consists of 12 residues. Germline assignment: CDR1 MNHNS and CDR2 SASEGT. V lost 3 bases and J 4 bases, leaving 7 bases between the germline ends. CDR3 loop: CASSETRYEQYF. CDR3 in DNA: TGTGCCAGCAGTGAGACAAGATACGAGCAGTACTTC.

The chain employs TRBV7-3 and TRBJ2-2; 7 nucleotides match TRBD1. CDR3 size: 15 residues. The germline V gene has CDR1 SGHTA and CDR2 FQGTGA. Germline trimming cut 2 bases from V and 3 bases from J; bases unmatched to any gene: 3. The CDR3: CASSLLGGDTGELFF. CDR3 coding DNA: TGTGCCAGCAGCTTACTAGGGGGCGACACCGGGGAGCTGTTTTTT.

The chain is built from TRBV2 and TRBJ2-1, with a weak D call TRBD1 (5 bases). The CDR3 has 18 amino acids. Germline assignment: CDR1 SNHLY and CDR2 FYNNEI. V lost 2 bases and J lost 6, with 23 bases in between. The CDR3 DNA sequence: TGTGCCAGCAGTGAATTTGCCTTCCAGGGATCCCGAGGCAATGAGCAGTTCTTC. It specifies CASSEFAFQGSRGNEQFF.

This clone was detected a few times. The chain couples TRBV4-2 to TRBJ2-3; perhaps TRBD2 as D (5 bases). This CDR3 is 14 amino acids long. CDR1 is LGHNA and CDR2 is YNFKEQ in the germline V gene. The ends were cut back, 2 bases at V and 3 bases at J, with 9 bases in the middle. The CDR3 loop reads CASSQTSLTDTQYF. CDR3 nucleotide sequence: TGTGCCAGCAGCCAAACTAGTTTAACAGATACGCAGTATTTT.

This clone has just one count. The rearrangement joins TRBV5-1 to TRBJ2-7; 8 nucleotides align to TRBD1. V shed 3 bases and J 6 bases; nucleotides not matched to a gene: 8. This CDR3 region has 14 residues. Germline-derived CDR1 and CDR2 are SGHRS and YFSETQ. The DNA for the CDR3 is TGCGCCAGCAGCTCGACAGGGGTGGTAGGCGAGCAGTACTTC. It is translated as CASSSTGVVGEQYF.

V is TRBV5-1 and J is TRBJ2-5; 7 bases are a match to TRBD2. Looked up from germline, CDR1 is SGHRS and CDR2 is YFSETQ. The junction had 16 bases not matched to a gene; V was cut back by 4 bases and J by 7 bases. The CDR3 consists of 16 residues. CDR3 nucleotide sequence: TGCGCCAGCAGCCTGAGTGGGGTCGCAGGGAGGGGGACCCAGTACTTC. Translated: CASSLSGVAGRGTQYF.

The genes are TRBV19 and TRBJ2-1; 8 bases are a match to TRBD1. Germline V gives CDR1 LNHDA, CDR2 SQIVND (reference sequence). The CDR3 loop spans 15 amino acids. V shed 3 bases and J 9 bases; nucleotides not matched to a gene: 10. CDR3 sequence reads: CASSMVPGGRSEQFF. Written as DNA, the CDR3 is TGTGCCAGTAGTATGGTACCAGGGGGCCGGAGTGAGCAGTTCTTC.

This chain links TRBV11-2 with TRBJ1-6; D is undetermined. The CDR3 sequence is 16 residues long. Germline V gene data show CDR1 as SGHAT and CDR2 as FQNNGV. V was cut by 0 bases and J by 4 bases, with 10 bases left in between. DNA for the CDR3: TGTGCCAGCAGCTTAGATTCCTGGAGATATAATTCACCCCTCCACTTT. This translates into CASSLDSWRYNSPLHF.

The chain couples TRBV7-9 to TRBJ1-4, with 8 bases aligning to TRBD1. Germline V CDR1 and CDR2: SEHNR, FQNEAQ (reference sequence). This CDR3 comprises 15 residues. V lost 5 bases to trimming and J lost 5 bases; unmatched junction nucleotides: 7. The CDR3 coding sequence is TGTGCCAGCAGCGCCTCCGGGACAGGCAATGAAAAACTGTTTTTT. Translation: CASSASGTGNEKLFF. The entire variable domain, with the rest obtained from reference TRBV7-9 and TRBJ1-4, is as follows: DTGVSQNPRHKITKRGQNVTFRCDPISEHNRLYWYRQTLGQGPEFLTYFQNEAQLEKSRLLSDRFSAERPKGSFSTLEIQRTEQGDSAMYLCASSASGTGNEKLFFGSGTQLSVL.

This clone was observed once. The V gene is TRBV19, the J gene TRBJ1-2, with TRBD1 matching over 11 bases. CDR3 length equals 17 residues. Per germline, CDR1 LNHDA and CDR2 SQIVND (reference sequence). The V segment lost 6 bases and the J segment 5 bases; nucleotides outside the gene matches: 14. The CDR3, as DNA: TGTGCCAGTAGGGATCCCGGGACAGGGGGTGCCAGGTATGGCTACACCTTC. This encodes CASRDPGTGGARYGYTF.

The chain carries TRBV6-5 and TRBJ1-3; 7 nucleotides match TRBD1. CDR3 length: 15 amino acids. Germline CDR1 reads MNHEY; CDR2 reads SVGAGI. J gave up 0 bases and V 6 bases, and 5 bases lay outside the gene matches. CDR3 region: CASRTQGGSGNTIYF. CDR3 bases: TGTGCCAGCAGAACCCAGGGGGGCTCTGGAAACACCATATATTTT.

The chain uses TRBV19 and TRBJ1-5; 7 bases are shared with TRBD1. The CDR3 has 14 residues. The V gene end was trimmed by 6 bases and the J gene end by 4 bases; junction bases not matched to a gene: 6. In germline, CDR1 is LNHDA, CDR2 SQIVND (reference sequence). In DNA, the CDR3 is TGTGCCAGTAGAACTGACAGGGCTAATCAGCCCCAGCATTTT. Protein sequence: CASRTDRANQPQHF.